Below, 27 T cell receptor beta chains from the same sample are listed, as sequenced in a study of OX40 agonist ivuxolimab in advanced cancers. Assay: immunoSEQ multiplex PCR; the TCRdb copy retains only in-frame clones and omits some. Seen here are around 64,000 clones, about four fifths observed once, and the top ten hold 5%. Source: CD4+ or CD8+ T cells sorted from blood, taken in a trial of the OX40 agonist ivuxolimab. Receptors originate from an adult with an advanced solid tumor such as melanoma, head and neck, liver or kidney cancer.

CDR3 coding DNA: TGTGCCAGCAGCTTATATGGACAGGGGGATAATGAGCAGTTCTTC. Translation: CASSLYGQGDNEQFF. The J gene is TRBJ2-1, the V gene TRBV5-5; 10 positions agree with TRBD1. The CDR3 consists of 15 residues. Losses at the gene ends were 2 bases for V and 7 bases for J; bases not matched to a gene: 6. Looked up from germline, CDR1 is SGHKS and CDR2 is YYEKEE (reference sequence).

The V gene is TRBV28, the J gene TRBJ2-1; 15 nucleotides line up with TRBD2. CDR3 size: 20 residues. The germline gives CDR1 MDHEN, CDR2 SYDVKM. V lost 11 bases and J lost 0; bases outside the gene matches: 17. CDR3 sequence (DNA): TGTGCCGTCTCACCCTGGGAGGGACTAGCGGGGGGAAGCTCCTACAATGAGCAGTTCTTC. This gives the protein CAVSPWEGLAGGSSYNEQFF.

The chain is built from TRBV5-1 and TRBJ1-3; unclear D gene. CDR1 and CDR2 from the germline V gene are SGHRS and YFSETQ. The CDR3 is 13 residues long. Trimming removed 5 bases from V and 1 base from J, with 7 bases in between. The CDR3 is CASRQPSGNTIYF. CDR3 DNA sequence: TGCGCCAGCAGGCAACCTTCTGGAAACACCATATATTTT. Full variable domain (rest looked up from reference TRBV5-1 and TRBJ1-3): KAGVTQTPRYLIKTRGQQVTLSCSPISGHRSVSWYQQTPGQGLQFLFEYFSETQRNKGNFPGRFSGRQFSNSRSEMNVSTLELGDSALYLCASRQPSGNTIYFGEGSWLTVV.

The chain employs TRBV9 and TRBJ2-2; the D is unclear. Germline CDR1 and CDR2: SGDLS and YYNGEE. CDR3 length equals 14 residues. The V gene lost 4 bases and the J gene lost 0 bases, with 7 bases spanning the gap. The CDR3: CASSTPTNTGELFF. CDR3 sequence (DNA): TGTGCCAGCAGCACCCCCACGAACACCGGGGAGCTGTTTTTT.

As for this clone: Just one base apart from a much larger clone, this may be a read error. The chain uses TRBV5-6 and TRBJ2-3; no reliable D call. Germline V gene lookup returns CDR1 SGHDT and CDR2 YYEEEE. Trimming stripped 3 bases from V and 0 bases from J, with 2 bases between. The CDR3 is made up of 12 amino acids. CDR3 sequence reads: CASSYSTDTQYF. DNA for the CDR3: TGTGCCAGCAGCTATAGCACAGATACGCAGTATTTT. The full variable domain, completed using reference TRBV5-6 and TRBJ2-3, is DAGVTQSPTHLIKTRGQQVTLRCSPKSGHDTVSWYQQALGQGPQFIFQYYEEEERQRGNFPDRFSGHQFPNYSSELNVNALLLGDSALYLCASSYSTDTQYFGPGTRLTVL.

This chain connects TRBV2 to TRBJ2-1; D is perhaps TRBD1 or TRBD2 (5 bases each). Germline V gives CDR1 SNHLY, CDR2 FYNNEI. This CDR3 comprises 12 residues. Trimming shortened V by 10 bases and J by 7 bases, and 14 bases separated the two germline ends. This CDR3 is CATKGRRNEQFF. The CDR3 coding sequence is TGTGCCACCAAGGGACGGCGGAATGAGCAGTTCTTC.

This clone was counted only a few times. This chain links TRBV14 with TRBJ2-1; D assignment may be TRBD1 or TRBD2 (5 bases each). CDR1 is SGHDN, CDR2 FVKESK, per germline. The CDR3 sequence is 16 residues long. With 3 bases removed from V and 8 bases from J, the gap between germline ends came to 20 bases. The chain's CDR3 is CASSQGSDGAVDEQFF. In DNA, the CDR3 is TGTGCCAGCAGCCAGGGCTCCGACGGGGCCGTCGATGAGCAGTTCTTC.

The chain has TRBV4-3 and TRBJ2-3; D call uncertain. V lost 1 base and J 3 bases, leaving 14 bases between the germline ends. This CDR3 comprises 16 residues. Germline V gene lookup returns CDR1 LGHNA and CDR2 YSLEER. The CDR3 nucleotides are TGCGCCAGCAGCCAAGGCGCTAGGGCTAGAACAGATACGCAGTATTTT. As protein: CASSQGARARTDTQYF.

This clone came up once. V gene TRBV15 combines with J gene TRBJ1-5; 9 bases are a match to TRBD1. The V gene end was trimmed by 5 bases and the J gene end by 2 bases; junction bases not matched to a gene: 10. The length of the CDR3 is 17 residues. Germline V gene data show CDR1 as LNHNV and CDR2 as YYDKDF (reference sequence). CDR3 sequence (DNA): TGTGCCACCAGCGAGCACAGGGGGCTGACCCGCAATCAGCCCCAGCATTTT. Its protein product is CATSEHRGLTRNQPQHF.

Comment on this clone: The same CDR3 is also encoded by other DNA sequences in this sample. This chain uses TRBV19 with TRBJ1-5, with a tentative D call TRBD1 (5 bases). V was pared by 0 bases and J by 2 bases, with 11 bases between. CDR1 and CDR2 (germline): LNHDA, SQIVND (reference sequence). This CDR3 is built from 16 residues. The CDR3 sequence: CASSIEGGGGNQPQHF. Here the CDR3 DNA reads TGTGCCAGTAGTATAGAGGGGGGGGGAGGCAATCAGCCCCAGCATTTT. The full variable domain, its missing parts supplied by reference TRBV19 and TRBJ1-5, is DGGITQSPKYLFRKEGQNVTLSCEQNLNHDAMYWYRQDPGQGLRLIYYSQIVNDFQKGDIAEGYSVSREKKESFPLTVTSAQKNPTAFYLCASSIEGGGGNQPQHFGDGTRLSIL.

This clone has a single count. This sequence joins TRBV5-1 and TRBJ2-1; 11 bases match TRBD2. This CDR3 region has 16 residues. The germline gives CDR1 SGHRS, CDR2 YFSETQ. V lost 4 bases, J lost 4 bases, and 7 bases stayed unmatched. CDR3 coding DNA: TGCGCCAGCAGCGGGGACCTAGCGGGGGGTTACAATGAGCAGTTCTTC. It codes for CASSGDLAGGYNEQFF.

This chain joins TRBV5-6 and TRBJ2-5; possibly TRBD1 for D (6 bases). Trimming removed 4 bases at V and 4 bases at J, with 11 bases between. This CDR3 contains 13 residues. Germline assignment: CDR1 SGHDT and CDR2 YYEEEE. CDR3 coding DNA: TGTGCCAGCAGCAGCGACAGGTTAGAGACCCAGTACTTC. Translated, it gives CASSSDRLETQYF. The full variable domain, its missing parts supplied by reference TRBV5-6 and TRBJ2-5, is DAGVTQSPTHLIKTRGQQVTLRCSPKSGHDTVSWYQQALGQGPQFIFQYYEEEERQRGNFPDRFSGHQFPNYSSELNVNALLLGDSALYLCASSSDRLETQYFGPGTRLLVL.

This rearrangement joins TRBV11-3 to TRBJ1-3; D is possibly TRBD1 (5 bases). CDR3 size: 16 residues. V lost 7 bases and J 1 base, leaving 17 bases between the germline ends. Germline lookup yields CDR1 SGHNT and CDR2 YENEEA. As DNA, the CDR3 is TGTGCCAGCACCTGGGGCGACTGGGGATCTGGAAACACCATATATTTT. It yields the protein CASTWGDWGSGNTIYF.

This chain joins TRBV27 and TRBJ2-7; TRBD2 aligns across 7 bases. Trimming removed 3 bases from V and 2 bases from J; junction bases left unmatched: 4. The CDR3 spans 14 residues. Per germline, CDR1 MNHEY and CDR2 SMNVEV (reference sequence). CDR3 sequence: CASSLGGITYEQYF. The CDR3, as DNA: TGTGCCAGCAGTTTGGGAGGGATCACCTACGAGCAGTACTTC.

This sequence joins TRBV6-5 and TRBJ2-4, with 9 bases identical to TRBD1. CDR3 size: 14 residues. The V and J ends lost 5 bases and 7 bases, in that order; junction bases with no gene match: 6. The germline gives CDR1 MNHEY, CDR2 SVGAGI. The CDR3 is CASSRGQGRNIQYF. The CDR3 coding sequence is TGTGCCAGCAGTCGAGGACAGGGGAGGAACATTCAGTACTTC.

The chain has TRBV30 and TRBJ2-2, with 8 bases that match TRBD2. The trim removed 3 bases at V and 2 bases at J, leaving 5 bases unmatched. The CDR3 sequence is 15 residues long. CDR1 GTSNPN and CDR2 SVGIG come from the germline V gene (reference sequence). CDR3 in amino acids: CAWRIAGLNTGELFF. The CDR3, as DNA: TGTGCCTGGAGGATAGCGGGACTAAACACCGGGGAGCTGTTTTTT.

V gene TRBV6-1 combines with J gene TRBJ2-7; D possibly uses TRBD1 or TRBD2 (5 bases each). The V gene's germline CDR1 is MNHNS and CDR2 SASEGT. The CDR3 totals 12 residues. Deletions cut 8 bases from V and 6 bases from J, with 14 bases between. For the CDR3, the DNA is TGTGCCAGCTGGGGGTACTCGGGCGAGCAGTACTTC. It specifies CASWGYSGEQYF.

The chain recombines TRBV7-2 with TRBJ2-2; TRBD2 aligns across 10 bases. This CDR3 spans 15 amino acids. V lost 4 bases to trimming and J lost 2 bases; unmatched junction nucleotides: 1. Germline V gives CDR1 SGHTA, CDR2 FQGNSA. CDR3 bases: TGTGCCAGCAGCTCACTAGCGGGAAACACCGGGGAGCTGTTTTTT. Translating it yields CASSSLAGNTGELFF.

CDR3 sequence: CASSLETLYGYTF. The CDR3 DNA follows: TGTGCCAGCAGCTTAGAGACACTCTATGGCTACACCTTC. The genes are TRBV11-3 and TRBJ1-2; D unresolved. Trimming cost V 0 bases and J 4 bases, with 6 bases left between them. The CDR3 is 13 residues long. Germline V gene sequence: CDR1 SGHNT, CDR2 YENEEA.

V and J are TRBV5-1 and TRBJ1-2; 7 bases fit TRBD1. Germline loops: CDR1 SGHRS, CDR2 YFSETQ. CDR3 length: 16 residues. Trimming removed 0 bases from V and 5 bases from J; junction bases left unmatched: 10. In nucleotides, the CDR3 is TGCGCCAGCAGCTTGGGGTTGACAGGGTTGGATTATGGCTACACCTTC. Translation: CASSLGLTGLDYGYTF.

V and J are TRBV6-5 and TRBJ2-5; the match to TRBD1 covers 9 bases. Gene TRBJ2-7 matches the end of the DNA better, so the J call may be wrong. The CDR3 has 14 amino acids. The germline CDR1 and CDR2 sequences are MNHEY and SVGAGI. The CDR3 protein is CASSLVGTGTEQYF. As DNA, the CDR3 is TGTGCCAGCAGTCTTGTAGGGACAGGGACCGAGCAGTACTTC.

V and J are TRBV7-2 and TRBJ2-7, with 7 bases identical to TRBD1. V trimming: 0 bases; J trimming: 4 bases; junction bases outside the gene matches: 6. From germline, CDR1 is SGHTA and CDR2 FQGNSA. The CDR3 runs to 15 residues. The CDR3 nucleotides read TGTGCCAGCAGCTTAGCGACAGGGTTAAGTTACGAGCAGTACTTC. This codes for CASSLATGLSYEQYF.

The gene calls are TRBV7-9 and TRBJ2-3; 7 bases are shared with TRBD2. V lost 2 bases to trimming and J lost 6 bases; unmatched junction nucleotides: 5. This CDR3 comprises 14 residues. CDR1 SEHNR and CDR2 FQNEAQ come from the germline V gene (reference sequence). As DNA, the CDR3 is TGTGCCAGCAGCTTAATGGTTAGCGGGGATACGCAGTATTTT. Its translation: CASSLMVSGDTQYF.

This clone was detected many times. The junction differs from germline at one of its ends, possibly a read error. V usage is TRBV27 and J usage is TRBJ1-1, with a possible D match to TRBD1 (6 bases). Germline V CDR1 and CDR2: MNHEY, SMNVEV (reference sequence). The CDR3 spans 14 residues. The CDR3 region has the DNA TGTGCCAGCAGTTTAATCCAGGGGAGCCCTGAAGTTTTCTTT. Amino acids: CASSLIQGSPEVFF.

The DNA of the CDR3 is TGTGCCAGCAGTGAGGGACAGAATGAAAAACTGTTTTTT. Amino acid sequence: CASSEGQNEKLFF. The chain links TRBV2 to TRBJ1-4; 7 bases are a match to TRBD1. Germline-derived CDR1 and CDR2 are SNHLY and FYNNEI. The trim removed 3 bases at V and 5 bases at J, leaving 0 bases unmatched. This CDR3 contains 13 residues.

The chain couples TRBV4-2 to TRBJ2-2, with D maybe TRBD1 (5 bases). V gave up 0 bases and J gave up 4 bases, with 12 bases separating them. The CDR3 covers 16 residues. Germline V gene sequence: CDR1 LGHNA, CDR2 YNFKEQ. The CDR3 DNA is TGTGCCAGCAGCCAAGATCGAAATAGGGGCACCGGGGAGCTGTTTTTT. It translates to CASSQDRNRGTGELFF.

This chain connects TRBV25-1 to TRBJ1-1; maybe TRBD1 (6 bases). The CDR3 length is 16 residues. Looked up from germline, CDR1 is MGHDK and CDR2 is SYGVNS. The V end was cut by 5 bases, the J end by 5 bases, with 21 bases between. CDR3 DNA sequence: TGTGCCAGCAGTAAGAGGCAGGGGTTGGGGGGGACTGAAGCTTTCTTT. Translation gives CASSKRQGLGGTEAFF.